Presented here are 31 T cell receptor beta chains from one specimen sequenced in a study of naive and memory T cell subsets. The beta constant-region primer was an equimolar mix of two oligonucleotides covering TRBC1 and TRBC2. Four rounds of PCR amplified the ligated cDNA using nested alpha and beta constant-region primers plus SP2. TCRdb processed the UMI-ligation and nested PCR reads anew with MiXCR; each CDR3 protein has one entry. The top ten clones hold about a fifth of a sample with roughly 24,000 distinct CDR3 sequences, 8.5% to 10% of them seen once. Sequences were obtained from central memory CD8+ T cells from blood. These receptors were collected from a human donor in good health.

The V call is TRBV6-1, the J call TRBJ1-5; TRBD1 is a possible D gene (5 bases). The CDR3 totals 14 residues. CDR1 and CDR2 (germline): MNHNS, SASEGT. The ends were cut back, 0 bases at V and 6 bases at J, with 9 bases in the middle. CDR3 sequence reads: CASSEADSFQPQHF. In DNA, the CDR3 is TGTGCCAGCAGTGAAGCCGACAGTTTTCAGCCCCAGCATTTT.

Relative to its sample, this clonotype is medium-sized. The chain recombines TRBV4-1 with TRBJ1-1, with a weak D call TRBD1 (5 bases). CDR3 size: 12 residues. Germline CDR1 is MGHRA and CDR2 is YSYEKL. The ends were cut back, 0 bases at V and 10 bases at J, with 9 bases in the middle. CDR3 sequence (DNA): TGCGCCAGCAGCCAAGATGCGGGGACAGCTTTCTTT. This gives the protein CASSQDAGTAFF.

This sequence joins TRBV7-8 and TRBJ2-1; TRBD2 aligns across 12 bases. Germline V gene data show CDR1 as SGHVS and CDR2 as FQNEAQ. CDR3 length equals 16 residues. J lost 6 bases, V lost 4 bases, and 7 bases had no gene match. CDR3 region: CASSSRLAGGPNEQFF. The CDR3 nucleotides are TGTGCCAGCAGCTCGCGGCTAGCGGGAGGGCCCAATGAGCAGTTCTTC.

This clonotype was picked up a small number of times. CDR3 coding DNA: TGCGCCAGCAGCCAAGGAAGGGCCTATGGCTACACCTTC. Amino acids: CASSQGRAYGYTF. The rearrangement uses TRBV4-1 and TRBJ1-2; D unresolved. The CDR3 runs 13 residues. Trimming shortened V by 1 base and J by 4 bases, and 7 bases separated the two germline ends. Germline loops: CDR1 MGHRA, CDR2 YSYEKL.

This clonotype has at least ten counts. V and J are TRBV3-1 and TRBJ2-1; tentative D call: TRBD2 (6 bases). The CDR3 is made up of 16 amino acids. Trimming took off 4 bases at V and 4 bases at J, with 17 bases between the two ends. Germline V gene sequence: CDR1 LGHDT, CDR2 YNNKEL (reference sequence). CDR3 loop: CASSLDFGGNYNEQFF. CDR3 sequence (DNA): TGTGCCAGCAGCCTGGATTTCGGCGGGAATTACAATGAGCAGTTCTTC.

The chain combines TRBV11-2 with TRBJ1-1; D might be TRBD1 (6 bases). The germline V and J ends were trimmed by 5 bases and 1 base, with 17 bases remaining between them. The CDR3 is 16 residues long. CDR1 is SGHAT, CDR2 FQNNGV, per germline. The CDR3 region has the DNA TGTGCCAGCAGCCCCACTACAAAAGGGGGGAACACTGAAGCTTTCTTT. This sequence encodes CASSPTTKGGNTEAFF.

On this clonotype itself: A much larger clonotype is one base distant, so this may be a read error. This rearrangement joins TRBV20-1 to TRBJ1-2; weak D call: TRBD1 (5 bases). In germline, CDR1 is DFQATT, CDR2 SNEGSKA (reference sequence). This CDR3 has 14 amino acids. DNA for the CDR3: TGCGGTGCTAGAGATCCAGGGATGGGCTATGGCTACACCTTC. Its protein is CGARDPGMGYGYTF.

This clonotype was seen at least ten times. The V and J genes are TRBV19 and TRBJ2-7; weak D call: TRBD2 (7 bases). V was pared by 5 bases and J by 3 bases, with 14 bases between. Germline lookup yields CDR1 LNHDA and CDR2 SQIVND (reference sequence). This CDR3 contains 14 residues. The CDR3 nucleotides are TGTGCCAGTAGTTTGGGGGGGCGCCGCTACGAGCAGTACTTC. Amino acids: CASSLGGRRYEQYF.

The chain uses TRBV4-1 and TRBJ2-5, with TRBD2 matching 9 bases. The CDR3 is 14 amino acids. The ends lost 4 bases at V and 5 bases at J; junction bases unmatched: 5. The germline V gene encodes CDR1 MGHRA and CDR2 YSYEKL. The CDR3 sequence is CASSPIAGVETQYF. The CDR3 DNA sequence: TGCGCCAGCAGCCCTATAGCGGGGGTCGAGACCCAGTACTTC.

By share of the sample, this clonotype is medium-sized. The rearrangement links TRBV28 to TRBJ2-1; unclear D gene. The CDR3 spans 12 residues. From germline, CDR1 is MDHEN and CDR2 SYDVKM. Trimming removed 3 bases from V and 6 bases from J, with 6 bases in between. In DNA, the CDR3 is TGTGCCAGCAGTTTGCTGAGCAATGAGCAGTTCTTC. It specifies CASSLLSNEQFF.

The gene calls are TRBV7-9 and TRBJ1-4, with TRBD1 matching 7 bases. The germline gives CDR1 SEHNR, CDR2 FQNEAQ (reference sequence). The CDR3 extends over 15 amino acids. V lost 5 bases, J lost 7 bases, and 10 bases stayed unmatched. The CDR3: CASSPSTGLGEKLFF. Written as DNA, the CDR3 is TGTGCCAGCAGCCCCTCGACAGGGTTAGGTGAAAAACTGTTTTTT. The whole variable domain, filled in from reference TRBV7-9 and TRBJ1-4, reads DTGVSQNPRHKITKRGQNVTFRCDPISEHNRLYWYRQTLGQGPEFLTYFQNEAQLEKSRLLSDRFSAERPKGSFSTLEIQRTEQGDSAMYLCASSPSTGLGEKLFFGSGTQLSVL.

The CDR3 nucleotides are TGCGCCAGCAGCTTGTCCCGACTCCACGAGCAGTACTTC. It translates to CASSLSRLHEQYF. V and J are TRBV5-1 and TRBJ2-7; D gene ambiguous. CDR1 and CDR2 (germline): SGHRS, YFSETQ. V lost 1 base and J lost 5, with 10 bases in between. This CDR3 has 13 residues.

This clonotype has a handful of counts. The chain links TRBV7-2 to TRBJ2-1; 7 nucleotides line up with TRBD2. CDR1 SGHTA and CDR2 FQGNSA come from the germline V gene. CDR3 length: 15 residues. V lost 4 bases, J lost 8 bases, and 11 bases stayed unmatched. The CDR3 loop is CASSSRRGGLHEQFF. The CDR3 nucleotides are TGTGCCAGCAGCTCAAGAAGGGGAGGGTTACATGAGCAGTTCTTC.

At least ten counts were recorded for this clonotype. The chain links TRBV19 to TRBJ2-7, with TRBD2 matching 14 bases. Germline V gene data show CDR1 as LNHDA and CDR2 as SQIVND (reference sequence). J lost 3 bases, V lost 1 base, and 2 bases had no gene match. The CDR3 is 16 residues long. CDR3 in amino acids: CASSIGGTSGSYEQYF. In nucleotides, the CDR3 is TGTGCCAGTAGTATAGGTGGGACTAGCGGGAGCTACGAGCAGTACTTC.

This clonotype was found many times. The chain uses TRBV29-1 and TRBJ2-7, with TRBD2 matching over 7 bases. Unmatched junction bases numbered 6, after V lost 2 bases and J lost 2 bases. The CDR3 runs to 14 residues. CDR1 SQVTM and CDR2 ANQGSEA come from the germline V gene. In nucleotides, the CDR3 is TGCAGCGTTGAAACCGGGGGACTACCCTACGAGCAGTACTTC. It translates to CSVETGGLPYEQYF.

This clonotype was observed a few times. This sequence joins TRBV7-9 and TRBJ2-7; TRBD2 agrees at 8 bases. The CDR3 has 17 residues. V shed 1 base and J 5 bases; nucleotides not matched to a gene: 13. The germline V gene encodes CDR1 SEHNR and CDR2 FQNEAQ (reference sequence). The CDR3 coding sequence is TGTGCCAGCAGCTTAGGCGGTCAGGGACTAGAGAGGAACGAGCAGTACTTC. Encoded protein: CASSLGGQGLERNEQYF.

This clonotype was observed a few times. The chain has TRBV12-3 or TRBV12-4 and TRBJ2-1; 7 bases line up with TRBD2. The CDR3 has 13 amino acids. V shed 9 bases, J shed 0 bases, and the junction held 2 bases outside the gene matches. The CDR3 is CASGEGSYNEQFF. In DNA, the CDR3 is TGTGCCAGTGGGGAGGGCTCCTACAATGAGCAGTTCTTC.

This clonotype was seen many times. The chain joins TRBV11-2 to TRBJ2-7; possible D gene TRBD2, 7 bases. The CDR3 covers 15 residues. V lost 1 base, J lost 6 bases, and 16 bases lay in between. From germline, CDR1 is SGHAT and CDR2 FQNNGV. The CDR3 DNA reads TGTGCCAGCAGCTTAGGGGAGGGGGAGGCCTCCGAGCAGTACTTC. Protein: CASSLGEGEASEQYF.

In its sample, this clonotype was seen many times. The genes are TRBV27 and TRBJ2-7; 7 bases map to TRBD1. J was trimmed by 5 bases and V by 8 bases; bases with no gene match: 3. The CDR3 totals 11 residues. Germline V gene sequence: CDR1 MNHEY, CDR2 SMNVEV (reference sequence). The CDR3 reads CASQDRDEQYF. The DNA of the CDR3 is TGTGCCAGCCAAGACAGGGACGAGCAGTACTTC.

This clonotype was recorded at least ten times. This chain links TRBV15 with TRBJ2-5; D ambiguous. CDR1 LNHNV and CDR2 YYDKDF come from the germline V gene (reference sequence). V lost 0 bases, J lost 1 base, and 9 bases lay in between. The CDR3 is 15 residues long. CDR3 residues: CATSRDQGGQETQYF. The CDR3 DNA follows: TGTGCCACCAGCAGAGATCAAGGCGGCCAAGAGACCCAGTACTTC.

This clonotype was recorded many times. The chain carries TRBV5-1 and TRBJ2-7; D is perhaps TRBD1 (6 bases). Germline V gene data show CDR1 as SGHRS and CDR2 as YFSETQ. This CDR3 comprises 14 residues. V was trimmed by 1 base and J by 4 bases, leaving 12 bases between them. For the CDR3, the DNA is TGCGCCAGCAGCTTGTATGGGACAACTTACGAGCAGTACTTC. Translated, it gives CASSLYGTTYEQYF.

This clonotype was found a few times. The chain uses TRBV6-1 and TRBJ2-1; no clear D. This CDR3 is 14 amino acids long. Germline loops: CDR1 MNHNS, CDR2 SASEGT. Deletions cut 3 bases from V and 8 bases from J, with 14 bases between. The CDR3 sequence: CASSEGLHGDEQFF. The DNA for the CDR3 is TGTGCCAGCAGTGAGGGCCTGCATGGGGATGAGCAGTTCTTC.

The rearrangement links TRBV7-8 to TRBJ2-1; the D is unclear. Germline-derived CDR1 and CDR2 are SGHVS and FQNEAQ. The CDR3 runs to 11 residues. V was clipped by 5 bases and J by 10 bases, with 9 bases between them. The CDR3, as DNA: TGTGCCAGCAGCCCTGCCGGGGAGCAGTTCTTC. It codes for CASSPAGEQFF.

A remark on this clonotype: A much larger clone differs by one base, so this may be a read error. The J gene is TRBJ2-2, the V gene TRBV12-3 or TRBV12-4; 7 bases line up with TRBD2. The CDR3 spans 15 residues. The ends lost 8 bases at V and 3 bases at J; junction bases unmatched: 9. The CDR3 loop reads CASHLAEPYTGELFF. Written as DNA, the CDR3 is TGTGCCAGCCATCTAGCGGAACCCTACACCGGGGAGCTGTTTTTT.

Comments on this clonotype: One junction end disagrees with the germline gene, perhaps due to a read error. The rearrangement links TRBV6-4 to TRBJ2-3, with D uncertain. This CDR3 spans 14 amino acids. In germline, CDR1 is MRHNA, CDR2 SNTAGT. CDR3 nucleotide sequence: TGTGCCAGCAGTGACAAGGGTGGCACAGATACGCAGTGTTTT. Its translation: CASSDKGGTDTQCF.

The V and J genes are TRBV7-9 and TRBJ2-1, with 9 positions matching TRBD1. V was pared by 5 bases and J by 9 bases, with 8 bases of the junction left unmatched. Germline CDR1 reads SEHNR; CDR2 reads FQNEAQ (reference sequence). This CDR3 is built from 14 residues. The CDR3 reads CASSLGTGWSEQFF. CDR3 sequence (DNA): TGTGCCAGCAGCCTGGGGACAGGGTGGTCTGAGCAGTTCTTC.

This clonotype was picked up a small number of times. The rearrangement uses TRBV6-4 and TRBJ2-3; TRBD2 matches 8 bases. The CDR3 is made up of 15 amino acids. The germline V gene encodes CDR1 MRHNA and CDR2 SNTAGT. Trimming removed 2 bases from V and 5 bases from J; junction bases left unmatched: 6. The CDR3: CASSDAGGGRDTQYF. CDR3 nucleotides: TGTGCCAGCAGTGACGCGGGAGGTGGCCGAGATACGCAGTATTTT.

This clonotype was recorded at least ten times. The chain combines TRBV3-1 with TRBJ2-5; 10 nucleotides line up with TRBD1. This CDR3 is built from 17 residues. CDR1 LGHDT and CDR2 YNNKEL come from the germline V gene (reference sequence). V trimming: 4 bases; J trimming: 2 bases; junction bases outside the gene matches: 10. The CDR3 reads CASSPFPGQGPQETQYF. The CDR3 nucleotides are TGTGCCAGCAGCCCGTTCCCGGGACAGGGGCCTCAAGAGACCCAGTACTTC.

Ten or more counts support this clonotype. The chain recombines TRBV28 with TRBJ2-1; no clear D gene. The germline V gene encodes CDR1 MDHEN and CDR2 SYDVKM. The CDR3 extends over 10 amino acids. Trimming took 10 bases from V and 12 from J, leaving 13 bases between them. CDR3 in amino acids: CANTAGLQFF. CDR3 in DNA: TGTGCCAACACAGCAGGATTGCAGTTCTTC. Full variable domain (rest looked up from reference TRBV28 and TRBJ2-1): DVKVTQSSRYLVKRTGEKVFLECVQDMDHENMFWYRQDPGLGLRLIYFSYDVKMKEKGDIPEGYSVSREKKERFSLILESASTNQTSMYLCANTAGLQFFGPGTRLTVL.

Here the CDR3 reads CASRLMNTEAFF. CDR3 DNA sequence: TGTGCCAGCAGACTGATGAACACTGAAGCTTTCTTT. The V gene is TRBV6-2 or TRBV6-3, the J gene TRBJ1-1; D is uncertain. Per germline, CDR1 MNHEY and CDR2 SVGEGT. Trimming pared 6 bases from V and 0 bases from J, leaving 5 bases between. The CDR3 totals 12 residues.

This clonotype appeared once. This chain joins TRBV15 and TRBJ2-1; D perhaps matches TRBD1 (6 bases). This CDR3 region has 19 residues. With 4 bases removed from V and 10 bases from J, the gap between germline ends came to 32 bases. Germline assignment: CDR1 LNHNV and CDR2 YYDKDF (reference sequence). The CDR3 bases are TGTGCCACCAGCAATAAATCCCCGGGCCCAGGGGAGAATATGGGCGAGCAGTTCTTC. Encoded protein: CATSNKSPGPGENMGEQFF.